Included here is one T cell receptor (beta chain) sequence, with context. As yet, its antigen is unknown. RNA transcripts served as the template for amplifying TCR beta CDR3 regions. Initially, a first-round RT-PCR of the TCR CDR3 employed the HTBI primer set. TCRdb independently ran MiXCR on the multiplex PCR reads; one entry per CDR3 protein. The table lists 600,000 to 650,000 distinct CDR3 sequences, roughly 17% of them singletons. The data were taken from a study of T cells in Graves' hyperthyroidism and ophthalmopathy. Study summary: At the time of initial diagnosis and before any treatment, peripheral blood was collected. Study results and caveats: With a median lead of roughly 6.2 months before onset, the model predicted ophthalmopathy.

The specimen sequenced was blood. This sequence was found in a woman in her 30s with Graves' hyperthyroidism.

The chain's CDR3 is CASSLDRGSAFF. The CDR3 nucleotides read TGCGCCAGCAGCCTGGACAGGGGATCGGCTTTCTTT. The rearrangement links TRBV5-1 to TRBJ1-1, with 9 nucleotides matching TRBD1. The CDR3 consists of 12 residues. V shed 4 bases, J shed 11 bases, and the junction held 6 bases outside the gene matches. In germline, CDR1 is SGHRS, CDR2 YFSETQ.